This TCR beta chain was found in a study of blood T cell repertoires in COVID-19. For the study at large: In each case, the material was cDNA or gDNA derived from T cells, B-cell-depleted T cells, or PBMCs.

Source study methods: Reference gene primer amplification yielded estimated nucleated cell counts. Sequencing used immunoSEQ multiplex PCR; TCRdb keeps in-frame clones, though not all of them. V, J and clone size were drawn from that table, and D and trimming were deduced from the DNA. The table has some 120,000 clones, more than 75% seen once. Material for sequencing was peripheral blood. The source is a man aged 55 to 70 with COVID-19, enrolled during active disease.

The CDR3 loop is CASSYSGQGNYEQYF. The CDR3 bases are TGTGCCAGCAGTTACTCGGGACAAGGAAATTACGAGCAGTACTTC. V gene TRBV6-5 combines with J gene TRBJ2-7; D may be TRBD1 (6 bases). Germline CDR1 is MNHEY and CDR2 is SVGAGI. The CDR3 length is 15 residues. V was cut by 0 bases and J by 4 bases, with 13 bases left in between.